Detailed here is one T cell receptor (beta chain). Clones were sequenced by immunoSEQ multiplex PCR, and TCRdb holds only the in-frame ones, with some missing. Of about 280,000 clones in the sample, 80% to 90% are singletons; the top ten hold roughly 13%. The data originate from a study of blood T cell repertoires in COVID-19. The CDR3 is 17 amino acids. Germline lookup yields CDR1 MNHEY and CDR2 SVGEGT. J lost 4 bases, V lost 4 bases, and 6 bases had no gene match. The sequence derives from a woman aged 70 to 79 with COVID-19, enrolled during active disease. Sequenced: peripheral blood. V and J are TRBV6-2 or TRBV6-3 and TRBJ2-6; 11 nucleotides agree with TRBD1. The CDR3 bases are TGTGCCAGCAGTTTGGGACAGGGGGATGAAGGGGCCAACGTCCTGACTTTC. Protein: CASSLGQGDEGANVLTF.